Listed below are T cell receptor beta chains from one sample, sequenced in a study of cytomegalovirus exposure and HLA in healthy donors. TCRdb's copy holds only in-frame clones and misses some; the assay was immunoSEQ multiplex PCR. The data show about 130,000 clones, approximately 77% seen once. Sequenced material: PBMCs. These receptors came from a woman aged 40 to 55 in good health and CMV-seronegative. CDR3s include the opening cysteine and the closing phenylalanine or tryptophan. Each record gives: V gene, J gene, CDR3 protein.

V gene: TRBV2
J gene: TRBJ1-1
CDR3 protein: CASSGDRVVTEAFF

V gene: TRBV10-3
J gene: TRBJ1-1
CDR3 protein: CAISEGRGTEAFF

V gene: TRBV27
J gene: TRBJ1-5
CDR3 protein: CASSSQAGQPQHF

V gene: TRBV12-5
J gene: TRBJ2-1
CDR3 protein: CASGFPLPRGQNNEQFF

V gene: TRBV28
J gene: TRBJ1-4
CDR3 protein: CASSSFSGGGEKLFF

V gene: TRBV7-2
J gene: TRBJ1-5
CDR3 protein: CASSLGRSDQPQHF

V gene: TRBV7-8
J gene: TRBJ1-3
CDR3 protein: CASSLVGTAGNTIYF

V gene: TRBV7-2
J gene: TRBJ2-5
CDR3 protein: CASSLVWDREGKTQHF

V gene: TRBV6-5
J gene: TRBJ1-1
CDR3 protein: CASSYLGQGDTEAFF

V gene: TRBV6-5
J gene: TRBJ1-3
CDR3 protein: CASSRLTGTIYF

V gene: TRBV6-1
J gene: TRBJ1-2
CDR3 protein: CASSANYGYTF

V gene: TRBV4-3
J gene: TRBJ2-4
CDR3 protein: CASSQMWGGADKNIQYF

V gene: TRBV6-4
J gene: TRBJ1-1
CDR3 protein: CASRPDRDWGNTEAFF

V gene: TRBV28
J gene: TRBJ1-5
CDR3 protein: CASSLRGAEPLQPQHF

V gene: TRBV10-3
J gene: TRBJ1-1
CDR3 protein: CAISQNHREGMNTEAFF

V gene: TRBV5-4
J gene: -
CDR3 protein: CASSLSSGILTHEQYF

V gene: TRBV4-2
J gene: TRBJ2-1
CDR3 protein: CASSSSGSSYNEQFF

V gene: TRBV7-6
J gene: TRBJ1-2
CDR3 protein: CASSLANTGNGYTF

V gene: TRBV21-1
J gene: TRBJ1-4
CDR3 protein: CASSTGKATNEKLFF

V gene: TRBV6-6
J gene: TRBJ2-7
CDR3 protein: CASSLGAGVQYF

V gene: TRBV30
J gene: TRBJ1-2
CDR3 protein: CAWSRTGELYGYTF

V gene: TRBV5-1
J gene: TRBJ1-2
CDR3 protein: CASSFTAGTDGYTF

V gene: TRBV9
J gene: TRBJ1-6
CDR3 protein: CASSVVGDGDNSPLHF

V gene: TRBV4-1
J gene: TRBJ1-5
CDR3 protein: CASSQIQVNQPQHF

V gene: TRBV19
J gene: TRBJ1-5
CDR3 protein: CASRNGQLNQPQHF

V gene: TRBV7-9
J gene: TRBJ1-1
CDR3 protein: CASSRNSGGTAFF

V gene: TRBV28
J gene: TRBJ1-6
CDR3 protein: CASSSRRYTNSPLHF

V gene: TRBV29-1
J gene: TRBJ1-2
CDR3 protein: CSAEGQGARGAYGYTF

V gene: TRBV14
J gene: TRBJ2-5
CDR3 protein: CASSPLGTANNPQETQYF

V gene: TRBV6-6
J gene: TRBJ1-3
CDR3 protein: CASSYLRRSGGNTIYF

V gene: TRBV28
J gene: TRBJ1-5
CDR3 protein: CASSFQGATYQPQHF

V gene: TRBV18
J gene: TRBJ2-5
CDR3 protein: CASSPRWQGMGETQYF

V gene: TRBV5-1
J gene: TRBJ1-2
CDR3 protein: CASSESPGRQAGYTF

V gene: TRBV30
J gene: TRBJ2-7
CDR3 protein: CAWSADSNEQYF

V gene: TRBV5-1
J gene: TRBJ2-7
CDR3 protein: CASSLGNLDYEQYF

V gene: TRBV30
J gene: TRBJ1-5
CDR3 protein: CAWSDRQGDQPQHF

V gene: TRBV4-1
J gene: TRBJ1-1
CDR3 protein: CASSQDPRATEAFF

V gene: TRBV10-3
J gene: TRBJ1-6
CDR3 protein: CAISAPRQGENSPLHF

V gene: TRBV4-2
J gene: TRBJ2-3
CDR3 protein: CASSQDGGADTQYF

V gene: TRBV6-4
J gene: TRBJ2-1
CDR3 protein: CASSAWGGPRNEQFF

V gene: TRBV7-9
J gene: TRBJ2-7
CDR3 protein: CASSPLDLGGYEQYF

V gene: TRBV2
J gene: TRBJ1-3
CDR3 protein: CASHPLSGNTIYF

V gene: TRBV18
J gene: TRBJ1-1
CDR3 protein: CASSDTGYTEAFF

V gene: TRBV2
J gene: TRBJ2-4
CDR3 protein: CASKYGTSDIQYF

V gene: TRBV15
J gene: TRBJ1-1
CDR3 protein: CATRQVSNTEAFF

V gene: TRBV27
J gene: TRBJ2-7
CDR3 protein: CASRSRGHYEQYF

V gene: TRBV5-6
J gene: TRBJ2-7
CDR3 protein: CASSLAPGVGEQYF

V gene: TRBV19
J gene: TRBJ1-5
CDR3 protein: CASTPGEGRRQPQHF

V gene: TRBV10-1
J gene: TRBJ2-7
CDR3 protein: CASSDIGQGDEQYF

V gene: TRBV7-3
J gene: TRBJ2-4
CDR3 protein: CASSSSGEGNIQYF